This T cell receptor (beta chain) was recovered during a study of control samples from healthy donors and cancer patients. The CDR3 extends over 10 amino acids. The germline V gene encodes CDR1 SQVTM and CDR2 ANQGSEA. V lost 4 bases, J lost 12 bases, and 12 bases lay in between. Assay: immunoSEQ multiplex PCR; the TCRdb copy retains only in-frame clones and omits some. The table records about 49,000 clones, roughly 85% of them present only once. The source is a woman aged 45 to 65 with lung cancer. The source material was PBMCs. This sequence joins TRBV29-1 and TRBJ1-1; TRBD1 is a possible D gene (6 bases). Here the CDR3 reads CSVAPQGPFF. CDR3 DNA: TGCAGCGTTGCACCCCAGGGGCCTTTCTTT.